The 29 T cell receptor beta chains presented below share a single source sample, sequenced in a study of T cells in women clearing cervical HPV infection. Produced via immunoSEQ multiplex PCR; TCRdb's table is partial and in-frame only. The sample data list 20,000 or so clones. Sequencing used blood buffy coat. The receptors were sampled from a woman between 18 and 75 years old with a cervical HPV16 infection that either progressed to CIN3+ or cleared (not recorded which).

As to this clone: The CDR3 extends 3 residues past the end of the read, so its final part is completed from the germline J gene. The V call is TRBV18, the J call TRBJ1-5; D is uncertain. With 5 bases removed from V and 4 bases from J, the gap between germline ends came to 6 bases. The CDR3 extends over 12 amino acids. Looked up from germline, CDR1 is KGHSH and CDR2 is LQKENI. CDR3 amino acids: CASSNGNQPQHF. The sequenced part of the CDR3 DNA is TGTGCCAGCTCAAACGGGAATCAGCCC.

A word on this clone: The read finishes 3 residues shy of the CDR3 end, and the germline J gene is used to complete it. The chain employs TRBV7-9 and TRBJ2-7; D remains ambiguous. Germline V gene data show CDR1 as SEHNR and CDR2 as FQNEAQ (reference sequence). The CDR3 sequence is 15 residues long. V was trimmed by 1 base and J by 0 bases, leaving 10 bases between them. This CDR3 reads CASSLGAKGSYEQYF. The sequenced part of the CDR3 DNA is TGTGCCAGCAGCTTAGGGGCTAAAGGCTCCTACGAG.

Points on this clone: The read falls 3 residues short of the CDR3 end, and the missing part is taken from the germline J gene. This rearrangement joins TRBV4-1 to TRBJ2-2; 7 positions match TRBD1. After removal of 4 bases from V and 8 bases from J, the junction contained 13 bases not matched to a gene. The CDR3 has 16 residues. Germline V gene lookup returns CDR1 MGHRA and CDR2 YSYEKL. CDR3 in amino acids: CASSRRGGEGAGELFF. CDR3 DNA, as far as it was read: TGCGCCAGCAGCCGAAGAGGAGGTGAGGGGGCTGGGGAG.

Note on this clone: The read finishes 3 residues shy of the CDR3 end, and the germline J gene is used to complete it. This chain connects TRBV5-1 to TRBJ2-3, with 9 bases lining up with TRBD2. The CDR3 covers 17 residues. The V gene's germline CDR1 is SGHRS and CDR2 YFSETQ. The covered CDR3 bases are TGCGCCAGCAGCTTGGCACCCAAAGCGGGGGGACAAGAGACG. Translated: CASSLAPKAGGQET. The CDR3 as a whole reads CASSLAPKAGGQETQYF. Supplemented by reference TRBV5-1 and TRBJ2-3, the full variable domain reads KAGVTQTPRYLIKTRGQQVTLSCSPISGHRSVSWYQQTPGQGLQFLFEYFSETQRNKGNFPGRFSGRQFSNSRSEMNVSTLELGDSALYLCASSLAPKAGGQETQYFGPGTRLTVL.

As to this clone: The missing CDR3 end, 3 residues past where the read stops, is filled in from the germline J gene. The chain couples TRBV7-3 to TRBJ2-1; possible D gene TRBD1, 6 bases. Germline CDR1 and CDR2: SGHTA and FQGTGA. Trimming took off 1 base at V and 9 bases at J, with 13 bases between the two ends. CDR3 length: 14 residues. CDR3 residues: CASSLSLGGPEQFF. The covered CDR3 bases are TGTGCCAGCAGCTTAAGTCTTGGGGGCCCTGAG.

With regard to this clone: The CDR3 end falls 3 residues outside the read, so it is completed with the germline J gene. The rearrangement uses TRBV20-1 and TRBJ2-2; 7 bases map to TRBD1. Trimming cost V 1 base and J 4 bases; bases outside gene matches: 9. Germline-derived CDR1 and CDR2 are DFQATT and SNEGSKA (reference sequence). The CDR3 contains 16 residues. Incomplete CDR3 DNA: TGCAGTGCTAGAGTCTACGACAGGGTGTCCACCGGGGAG. Its protein is CSARVYDRVSTGE. The whole CDR3 sequence is CSARVYDRVSTGELFF.

In regard to this clone: The read is 3 residues too short to cover the CDR3 end, so that end is filled in from the germline J gene. V and J are TRBV30 and TRBJ2-5; 10 positions agree with TRBD1. Per the germline V gene, CDR1 is GTSNPN and CDR2 is SVGIG (reference sequence). After removal of 8 bases from V and 3 bases from J, the junction contained 9 bases not matched to a gene. The length of the CDR3 is 14 residues. The DNA read from the CDR3 is TGTGCCAGTCTTACCGGGACAGGGGAAGAGACC. Translating it yields CASLTGTGEET. The CDR3 reads in full as CASLTGTGEETQYF.

A word on this clone: Coverage ceases 3 residues before the CDR3 finishes, and the germline J gene fills in the end. This chain uses TRBV5-1 with TRBJ1-1; D is unclear. V lost 1 base and J 4 bases, leaving 11 bases between the germline ends. CDR1 and CDR2 (germline): SGHRS, YFSETQ. The CDR3 contains 14 residues. The CDR3 here is CASSLYPESTEAFF. The CDR3 bases that were read are TGCGCCAGCAGCTTGTACCCAGAGAGCACTGAA.

For this clone: Sequencing ends 3 residues short of the CDR3 end; the germline J gene provides the rest. V gene TRBV23-1 combines with J gene TRBJ2-2, with D unresolved. TRBV23-1 qualifies as an ORF whose function is uncertain. V lost 3 bases to trimming and J lost 4 bases, with 9 bases between them. This CDR3 contains 14 residues. CDR3 residues: CASSQHSCTGELFF. The part of the CDR3 DNA that was read is TGCGCCAGCAGTCAGCACTCGTGCACCGGGGAG.

Remarks on this clone: The read gets to within 3 residues of the CDR3 end, and the germline J gene fills in the rest. The rearrangement links TRBV5-1 to TRBJ1-4, with D tentatively TRBD1 (5 bases). This CDR3 spans 15 amino acids. The germline V gene encodes CDR1 SGHRS and CDR2 YFSETQ. V was cut by 1 base and J by 5 bases, with 12 bases left in between. CDR3 amino acids: CASSLQGSGNEKLFF. CDR3 bases read: TGCGCCAGCAGCTTGCAGGGCTCGGGAAATGAAAAA.

Notes on this clone: Mismatch with germline at one junction end may stem from a read error. The CDR3 goes on 3 residues after the read ends, and that part is filled in from the germline J gene. Other DNA sequences in this sample translate to the same CDR3. This chain joins TRBV6-1 and TRBJ1-2; D remains unclear. This CDR3 is 15 amino acids long. Germline V gene data show CDR1 as MNHNS and CDR2 as SASEGT. The CDR3 is CASSESGRFIYGYTF. The CDR3 bases that were read are TGTGCCAGCAGTGAATCTGGCAGGTTTATCTATGGT.

In regard to this clone: The read terminates 3 residues before the CDR3 end, so the remaining end is supplied by the germline J gene. The chain links TRBV19 to TRBJ1-2; D remains ambiguous. There are 15 residues in the CDR3. Germline V lookup: CDR1 LNHDA, CDR2 SQIVND (reference sequence). CDR3 DNA, as far as it was read: TGTGCCAGTAGTCTCCGGACTAGCGGGCAATACGAC. Its protein is CASSLRTSGQYD. The complete CDR3 protein is CASSLRTSGQYDYTF.

For this clone: The CDR3 end lies 3 residues beyond the end of the read and is filled in from the germline J gene. The chain uses TRBV6-2 or TRBV6-3 and TRBJ1-1; tentatively, D is TRBD1 (5 bases). V was clipped by 6 bases and J by 4 bases, with 12 bases between them. The CDR3 loop spans 13 amino acids. Germline loops: CDR1 MNHEY, CDR2 SVGEGT. CDR3: CASSLGVSTEAFF. CDR3 DNA, as far as it was read: TGTGCCAGCAGCCTAGGGGTTAGCACTGAA.

As to this clone: The read ends 3 residues shy of where the CDR3 ends; the end is completed using the germline J gene. The chain recombines TRBV18 with TRBJ1-1; the D is unclear. The CDR3 has 13 amino acids. V was cut by 4 bases and J by 3 bases, with 9 bases left in between. Germline-derived CDR1 and CDR2 are KGHSH and LQKENI. CDR3 protein: CASSRGGDTEAFF. The covered CDR3 bases are TGTGCCAGCTCACGAGGTGGTGACACTGAA.

CDR3 in amino acids: CASRVAGDSYEQYF. Incomplete CDR3 DNA: TGTGCCAGCAGGGTAGCGGGAGACTCCTACGAG. The chain links TRBV5-6 to TRBJ2-7, with 9 bases identical to TRBD2. With the read ending 3 residues before the CDR3 end, the germline J gene is used to fill in that end. The CDR3 is 14 residues long. After removal of 5 bases from V and 0 bases from J, the junction contained 3 bases not matched to a gene. Germline CDR1 reads SGHDT; CDR2 reads YYEEEE. Full variable domain (remainder filled in from reference TRBV5-6 and TRBJ2-7): DAGVTQSPTHLIKTRGQQVTLRCSPKSGHDTVSWYQQALGQGPQFIFQYYEEEERQRGNFPDRFSGHQFPNYSSELNVNALLLGDSALYLCASRVAGDSYEQYFGPGTRLTVT.

As for this clone: Coverage ceases 3 residues before the CDR3 finishes, and the germline J gene fills in the end. This chain joins TRBV7-8 and TRBJ2-2; maybe TRBD2 (5 bases). Deletions cut 1 base from V and 0 bases from J, with 6 bases between. The CDR3 totals 15 residues. CDR1 SGHVS and CDR2 FQNEAQ come from the germline V gene. The CDR3 sequence is CASSLVSANTGELFF. The covered CDR3 bases are TGTGCCAGCAGCTTAGTTAGCGCGAACACCGGGGAG.

As regards this clone: The sequenced fragment ends 3 residues before the CDR3 boundary, so the rest is inferred from the germline J gene. V usage is TRBV18 and J usage is TRBJ2-1; maybe TRBD1 (5 bases). Germline CDR1 reads KGHSH; CDR2 reads LQKENI. The V gene lost 3 bases and the J gene lost 5 bases, with 11 bases spanning the gap. The length of the CDR3 is 14 residues. CDR3 loop: CASSPQGRHNEQFF. The DNA read from the CDR3 is TGTGCCAGCTCACCGCAGGGTAGACACAATGAG.

A note on this clone: From the germline J gene comes the end of the CDR3, since the read stops 3 residues before it. The chain is built from TRBV13 and TRBJ2-5; tentative D call: TRBD1 (6 bases). The germline V and J ends were trimmed by 1 base and 5 bases, with 11 bases remaining between them. There are 14 residues in the CDR3. Germline-derived CDR1 and CDR2 are PRHDT and FYEKMQ (reference sequence). Partial CDR3 DNA: TGTGCCAGCAGCTTAGTACAGGGTTTGGAGACC. Encoded protein: CASSLVQGLET. The complete CDR3 protein is CASSLVQGLETQYF.

Worth noting for this clone: From the germline J gene comes the end of the CDR3, since the read stops 3 residues before it. The V and J genes are TRBV5-1 and TRBJ2-1, with D possibly TRBD2 on 5 matching bases. Germline CDR1 is SGHRS and CDR2 is YFSETQ. The length of the CDR3 is 15 residues. Between the trimmed V and J ends, which lost 0 bases and 0 bases, there was a span of 7 bases. The DNA read from the CDR3 is TGCGCCAGCAGCTTGGGCGGGCCCTCCTACAATGAG. As protein: CASSLGGPSYNE. The whole CDR3 is CASSLGGPSYNEQFF.

Concerning this clone itself: The read stops 3 residues short of the end of the CDR3; the missing end is completed from the germline J gene. The chain couples TRBV7-9 to TRBJ1-2; TRBD1 agrees at 10 bases. This CDR3 is 15 amino acids long. Germline V lookup: CDR1 SEHNR, CDR2 FQNEAQ (reference sequence). J was trimmed by 0 bases and V by 5 bases; bases with no gene match: 3. The CDR3 region is CASSIGQGANYGYTF. The CDR3 bases that were read are TGTGCCAGCAGCATAGGACAGGGGGCTAACTATGGC.

A word on this clone: The read gets to within 3 residues of the CDR3 end, and the germline J gene fills in the rest. The gene calls are TRBV18 and TRBJ2-7, with 7 bases that match TRBD2. Trimming removed 3 bases from V and 2 bases from J; junction bases left unmatched: 7. CDR1 is KGHSH and CDR2 is LQKENI in the germline V gene. CDR3 size: 15 residues. CDR3 DNA (partial): TGTGCCAGCTCACCGAGCGGGGTCCCCCCCTACGAG. Its protein is CASSPSGVPPYE. The complete CDR3 protein is CASSPSGVPPYEQYF.

A word on this clone: Read sequence stops 3 residues before the CDR3 end, and the germline J gene provides the missing end. This chain joins TRBV7-9 and TRBJ2-3, with a weak D call TRBD1 (6 bases). The CDR3 length is 14 residues. Germline V CDR1 and CDR2: SEHNR, FQNEAQ (reference sequence). CDR3: CASSLQGNQETQYF. The DNA read from the CDR3 is TGTGCCAGCAGCTTACAGGGGAACCAAGAGACG.

Remarks on this clone: Read sequence stops 3 residues before the CDR3 end, and the germline J gene provides the missing end. The rearrangement uses TRBV13 and TRBJ2-5, with a possible D match to TRBD2 (6 bases). This CDR3 has 15 residues. With 4 bases removed from V and 2 bases from J, the gap between germline ends came to 14 bases. CDR1 is PRHDT, CDR2 FYEKMQ, per germline (reference sequence). The CDR3 DNA, read in part, is TGTGCCAGCAGCTCCCTCGTTGCGGGACAAGAGACC. It is translated as CASSSLVAGQET. The complete CDR3 protein is CASSSLVAGQETQYF.

To note about this clone: The read terminates 3 residues before the CDR3 end, so the remaining end is supplied by the germline J gene. The J gene is TRBJ2-4, the V gene TRBV18, with TRBD1 identical over 7 bases. CDR3 length: 15 residues. Germline CDR1 is KGHSH and CDR2 is LQKENI. This CDR3 reads CASSQGTEDRYGQYF. The DNA read from the CDR3 is TGTGCCAGCTCACAGGGGACAGAGGACCGCTATGGT.

Worth noting for this clone: Coverage ceases 3 residues before the CDR3 finishes, and the germline J gene fills in the end. V gene TRBV29-1 combines with J gene TRBJ2-1; TRBD2 might be the D (6 bases). The germline V gene has CDR1 SQVTM and CDR2 ANQGSEA. The V end lost 2 bases, the J end lost 9 bases, and 11 bases lay between the germline ends. The CDR3 is 12 residues long. The CDR3 loop reads CSVESGGSEQFF. CDR3 bases read: TGCAGCGTTGAATCTGGGGGGAGTGAG.

By frequency, this clone is medium-sized. From the germline J gene comes the end of the CDR3, since the read stops 3 residues before it. The chain couples TRBV9 to TRBJ2-3; possibly TRBD2 for D (5 bases). V was pared by 3 bases and J by 0 bases, with 8 bases between. The CDR3 contains 14 residues. From germline, CDR1 is SGDLS and CDR2 YYNGEE. CDR3 DNA, as far as it was read: TGTGCCAGCAGCGCCGAGGGTAGCACAGATACG. It specifies CASSAEGSTDT. The CDR3 reads in full as CASSAEGSTDTQYF.

As to this clone: With the read ending 3 residues before the CDR3 end, the germline J gene is used to fill in that end. J is TRBJ1-6 and V is TRBV10-3, with 9 positions matching TRBD1. With 6 bases clipped from V and 11 bases from J, the junction kept 8 bases outside the gene matches. Germline CDR1 and CDR2: ENHRY and SYGVKD. This CDR3 has 14 amino acids. The CDR3 bases that were read are TGTGCCATCAGGGGGACAGGGTGGAAGGCACCC. Translating it yields CAIRGTGWKAP. The full CDR3 protein is CAIRGTGWKAPLHF.

Worth noting for this clone: The sequenced fragment ends 3 residues before the CDR3 boundary, so the rest is inferred from the germline J gene. The genes are TRBV5-1 and TRBJ2-2; D is perhaps TRBD1 (5 bases). V lost 2 bases and J lost 4, with 9 bases in between. The CDR3 runs to 14 residues. Germline V gene lookup returns CDR1 SGHRS and CDR2 YFSETQ. The sequenced CDR3 bases are TGCGCCAGCAGCTTCCGACAGTCCACCGGGGAG. Translated: CASSFRQSTGE. The CDR3 in its entirety is CASSFRQSTGELFF. The variable domain in full, with the rest retrieved from reference TRBV5-1 and TRBJ2-2, is KAGVTQTPRYLIKTRGQQVTLSCSPISGHRSVSWYQQTPGQGLQFLFEYFSETQRNKGNFPGRFSGRQFSNSRSEMNVSTLELGDSALYLCASSFRQSTGELFFGEGSRLTVL.

Of note for this clone: The read ends 3 residues early relative to the CDR3; the germline J gene fills the gap. The J gene is TRBJ2-7, the V gene TRBV2, with TRBD2 identical over 10 bases. V gave up 3 bases and J gave up 6 bases; unmatched junction bases: 2. Germline loops: CDR1 SNHLY, CDR2 FYNNEI. The CDR3 covers 13 residues. The covered CDR3 bases are TGTGCCAGCAGTGATAGCGGGAGGCCCGAG. Protein sequence: CASSDSGRPE. The whole CDR3 sequence reads CASSDSGRPEQYF.